Below, 15 T cell receptor beta chains from the same sample are listed, as sequenced in a study of response to subunit inactivated influenza vaccine. TCRdb re-derived calls from the RT-PCR reads in MiXCR, one entry per CDR3 protein. The sample records under 800,000 distinct CDR3 sequences, roughly 14% being singletons. The sequencing here drew on PBMCs from blood, taken 14 to 15 days before vaccination. All receptors derive from a man aged 45 to 65 who received an inactivated influenza vaccine.

This clonotype appeared many times. The chain couples TRBV28 to TRBJ2-4; TRBD1 might be the D (6 bases). Trimming removed 1 base at V and 8 bases at J, with 12 bases between. Germline CDR1 and CDR2: MDHEN and SYDVKM. The CDR3 has 14 residues. The CDR3 region is CASSLLGQGDIQYF. In DNA, the CDR3 is TGTGCCAGCAGTTTATTGGGACAAGGAGACATTCAGTACTTC.

This clonotype has a handful of counts. The CDR3 sequence is CASSRYNQPQHF. Written as DNA, the CDR3 is TGTGCCAGCAGCCGATACAATCAGCCCCAGCATTTT. This sequence joins TRBV7-2 and TRBJ1-5, with D uncertain. The CDR3 spans 12 residues. Germline lookup yields CDR1 SGHTA and CDR2 FQGNSA. The germline V and J ends were trimmed by 5 bases and 3 bases, with 5 bases remaining between them.

This clonotype has only a few counts. The chain combines TRBV27 with TRBJ2-7; the match to TRBD2 covers 16 bases. V gave up 0 bases and J gave up 6 bases; unmatched junction bases: 5. The length of the CDR3 is 17 residues. Germline V lookup: CDR1 MNHEY, CDR2 SMNVEV (reference sequence). CDR3 DNA: TGTGCCAGCAGTTTATCCCGGGGACTAGCGGGAGGGGGCGAGCAGTACTTC. Its translation: CASSLSRGLAGGGEQYF.

This chain connects TRBV6-4 to TRBJ2-7; possible D gene TRBD1, 6 bases. Germline CDR1 reads MRHNA; CDR2 reads SNTAGT. This CDR3 region has 18 residues. V gave up 5 bases and J gave up 2 bases, with 25 bases separating them. The CDR3 bases are TGTGCCAGCAGTCAGACAGGTCCAGGTCGCCCAAGCACCTACGAGCAGTACTTC. Encoded protein: CASSQTGPGRPSTYEQYF.

The CDR3 loop reads CASSQLQGAQEKLFF. The CDR3, as DNA: TGCGCCAGCAGCCAATTGCAGGGGGCGCAGGAAAAACTGTTTTTT. The chain recombines TRBV4-1 with TRBJ1-4; 8 bases map to TRBD1. This CDR3 is built from 15 residues. The V gene end was trimmed by 2 bases and the J gene end by 8 bases; junction bases not matched to a gene: 7. Germline CDR1 reads MGHRA; CDR2 reads YSYEKL.

The chain combines TRBV24-1 with TRBJ2-1, with 8 bases matching TRBD2. V was clipped by 5 bases and J by 3 bases; unmatched bases: 8. Per germline, CDR1 KGHDR and CDR2 SFDVKD. CDR3 size: 16 residues. CDR3 DNA: TGTGCCACCAGTGGCGCCGAGCGGGGGTTCTACAATGAGCAGTTCTTC. Protein product: CATSGAERGFYNEQFF.

This clonotype was seen a handful of times. The J gene is TRBJ2-5, the V gene TRBV7-2, with D perhaps TRBD2 (5 bases). V dropped 3 bases and J dropped 1 base, with 12 bases sitting between them. In germline, CDR1 is SGHTA, CDR2 FQGNSA. This CDR3 region has 15 residues. The CDR3 loop reads CASSFTPSGQETQYF. CDR3 DNA sequence: TGTGCCAGCAGCTTTACGCCCAGCGGCCAAGAGACCCAGTACTTC. Full variable domain (rest looked up from reference TRBV7-2 and TRBJ2-5): GAGVSQSPSNKVTEKGKDVELRCDPISGHTALYWYRQSLGQGLEFLIYFQGNSAPDKSGLPSDRFSAERTGGSVSTLTIQRTQQEDSAVYLCASSFTPSGQETQYFGPGTRLLVL.

This clonotype has ten or more counts. V usage is TRBV12-3 or TRBV12-4 and J usage is TRBJ2-7; D gene uncertain. The CDR3 length is 13 residues. V dropped 4 bases and J dropped 2 bases, with 9 bases sitting between them. CDR3 nucleotide sequence: TGTGCCAGCAGTTACCTTGTGACCTACGAGCAGTACTTC. Its protein is CASSYLVTYEQYF.

Ten or more counts support this clonotype. The V and J genes are TRBV12-3 or TRBV12-4 and TRBJ1-4, with 11 bases identical to TRBD1. The ends lost 6 bases at V and 7 bases at J; junction bases unmatched: 4. The CDR3 runs to 14 residues. The CDR3 loop reads CASSRGQGAEKLFF. The DNA of the CDR3 is TGTGCCAGCAGCCGCGGACAGGGGGCTGAAAAACTGTTTTTT.

Only one count was recorded for this clonotype. The J gene is TRBJ1-1, the V gene TRBV2; D gene uncertain. The CDR3 length is 15 residues. The germline V gene encodes CDR1 SNHLY and CDR2 FYNNEI. Trimming stripped 5 bases from V and 11 bases from J, with 24 bases between. The CDR3 reads CASSLPSTGPPEAFF. DNA of the CDR3: TGTGCCAGCAGTTTGCCCTCAACCGGGCCTCCAGAGGCTTTCTTT.

CDR3 amino acids: CASSTGSRDTQYF. The CDR3 DNA is TGTGCCAGCAGTACAGGGAGCCGCGATACGCAGTATTTT. The gene calls are TRBV12-3 or TRBV12-4 and TRBJ2-3; TRBD1 might be the D (6 bases). V was clipped by 5 bases and J by 6 bases, with 12 bases between them. This CDR3 region has 13 residues.

The sample holds many counts of this clonotype. This chain links TRBV4-3 with TRBJ2-1, with D uncertain. CDR1 is LGHNA and CDR2 is YSLEER in the germline V gene. This CDR3 is built from 13 residues. Trimming shortened V by 0 bases and J by 4 bases, and 4 bases separated the two germline ends. CDR3 amino acids: CASSQELYNEQFF. For the CDR3, the DNA is TGCGCCAGCAGCCAAGAATTATACAATGAGCAGTTCTTC.

The rearrangement joins TRBV4-1 to TRBJ2-1; 15 nucleotides align to TRBD2. There are 17 residues in the CDR3. The germline gives CDR1 MGHRA, CDR2 YSYEKL. V lost 1 base to trimming and J lost 6 bases; unmatched junction nucleotides: 4. CDR3 region: CASSQGTSGRARNEQFF. Here the CDR3 DNA reads TGCGCCAGCAGCCAAGGGACTAGCGGGAGGGCCCGCAATGAGCAGTTCTTC.

This clonotype has a handful of counts. This chain connects TRBV2 to TRBJ1-1; TRBD1 matches at 7 bases. Germline V gene sequence: CDR1 SNHLY, CDR2 FYNNEI. The CDR3 runs to 14 residues. Unmatched junction bases numbered 10, after V lost 6 bases and J lost 6 bases. The CDR3 reads CASRRDRAYPEAFF. CDR3 DNA sequence: TGTGCCAGCAGACGTGACAGGGCTTACCCTGAAGCTTTCTTT.

This clonotype was seen only a few times. V is TRBV7-9 and J is TRBJ2-1; TRBD1 matches 10 bases. V shed 5 bases, J shed 3 bases, and the junction held 4 bases outside the gene matches. Germline CDR1 reads SEHNR; CDR2 reads FQNEAQ (reference sequence). The CDR3 extends over 15 amino acids. Here the CDR3 DNA reads TGTGCCAGCAGCACCCGGACAGGGGGCTACAATGAGCAGTTCTTC. Translating gives CASSTRTGGYNEQFF.